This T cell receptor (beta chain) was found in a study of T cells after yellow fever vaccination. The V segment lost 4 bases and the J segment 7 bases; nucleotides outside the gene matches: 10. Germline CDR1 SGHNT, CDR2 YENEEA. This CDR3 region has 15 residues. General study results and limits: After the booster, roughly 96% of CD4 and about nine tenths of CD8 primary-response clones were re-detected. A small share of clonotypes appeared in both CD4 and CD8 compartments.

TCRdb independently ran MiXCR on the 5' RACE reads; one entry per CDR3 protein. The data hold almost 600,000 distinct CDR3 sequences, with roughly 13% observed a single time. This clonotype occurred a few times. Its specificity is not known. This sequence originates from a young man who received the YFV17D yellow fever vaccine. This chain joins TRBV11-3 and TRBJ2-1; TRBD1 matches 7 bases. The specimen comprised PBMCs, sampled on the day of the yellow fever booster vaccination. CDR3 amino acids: CASSSFLDRQNEQFF. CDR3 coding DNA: TGTGCCAGCAGCTCCTTTCTGGACAGGCAAAATGAGCAGTTCTTC.